This T cell receptor beta chain was retrieved from a study of cytomegalovirus exposure and HLA in healthy donors. The CDR3 has 11 amino acids. V shed 5 bases and J shed 11 bases, with 13 bases lying between them. Germline lookup yields CDR1 SEHNR and CDR2 FQNEAQ (reference sequence). Generated by immunoSEQ multiplex PCR, the TCRdb table keeps only in-frame clones and is missing some. The top ten clones hold almost 3% of a sample with some 150,000 clones, approximately 90% of them seen once. General study results and limits: Reports showed the classifier diagnosing cytomegalovirus status with high specificity and sensitivity. Despite most TCR sequences being rare, some public TCRs occurred in many donors. It was found in a later analysis that first-cohort TCR clusters tended to co-occur in the roughly 120 validation repertoires. Associated with cytomegalovirus, according to the listing, were fewer than 200 TCR beta chains.

Details on this clone: No antigen is known for it.

This sequence joins TRBV7-9 and TRBJ2-7; a possible D gene is TRBD1 (6 bases). The sequenced material came from PBMCs. This TCR came from a man between 18 and 29 years old in good health and CMV-seronegative. CDR3 coding DNA: TGTGCCAGCAGCCCAGACAGGTCCGAGTACTTC. Protein sequence: CASSPDRSEYF.